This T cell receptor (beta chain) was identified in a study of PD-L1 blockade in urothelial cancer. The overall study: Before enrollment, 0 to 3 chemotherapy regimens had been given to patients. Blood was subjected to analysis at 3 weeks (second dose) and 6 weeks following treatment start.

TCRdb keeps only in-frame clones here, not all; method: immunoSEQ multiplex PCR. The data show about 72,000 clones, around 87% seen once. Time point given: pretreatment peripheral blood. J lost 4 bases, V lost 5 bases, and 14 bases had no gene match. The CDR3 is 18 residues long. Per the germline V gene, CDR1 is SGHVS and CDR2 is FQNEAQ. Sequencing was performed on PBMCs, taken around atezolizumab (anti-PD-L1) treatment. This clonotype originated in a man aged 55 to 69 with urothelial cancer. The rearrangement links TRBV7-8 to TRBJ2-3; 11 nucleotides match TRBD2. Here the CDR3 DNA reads TGTGCCAGCAGCATCGGACAGGGGTATAGCGGGGGGGCAGATACGCAGTATTTT. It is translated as CASSIGQGYSGGADTQYF.